Shown below are 6 T cell receptor beta chains from a single sample sequenced in a study of CD8 T cells in Susac syndrome. Random hexamers served to reverse transcribe roughly 0.5 to 1 ug RNA. One entry per CDR3 protein results from TCRdb running MiXCR on the immunoSEQ multiplex PCR reads. The sample lists about 47,000 distinct CDR3 sequences; around 92% were seen once. Material: CD8+ T cells from PBMCs. These receptors originate from a human donor in good health.

The V call is TRBV5-1, the J call TRBJ2-6; a weak D match, TRBD1 (5 bases). This CDR3 has 15 residues. Germline lookup yields CDR1 SGHRS and CDR2 YFSETQ. Trimming stripped 4 bases from V and 0 bases from J, with 8 bases between. The CDR3 spells CASSVTGSGANVLTF. DNA of the CDR3: TGCGCCAGCAGCGTAACAGGCTCTGGGGCCAACGTCCTGACTTTC.

V is TRBV7-2 and J is TRBJ2-3, with D tentatively TRBD1 (6 bases). The CDR3 consists of 15 residues. V was cut by 1 base and J by 4 bases, with 12 bases left in between. In germline, CDR1 is SGHTA, CDR2 FQGNSA. CDR3: CASSLDSGEADTQYF. As DNA, the CDR3 is TGTGCCAGCAGCTTAGATTCAGGGGAAGCAGATACGCAGTATTTT.

J is TRBJ2-1 and V is TRBV28; D is unclear. CDR1 and CDR2 (germline): MDHEN, SYDVKM. Trimming took 2 bases from V and 7 from J, leaving 15 bases between them. This CDR3 contains 15 residues. CDR3 in amino acids: CASSLNRAVGNEQFF. The CDR3 DNA reads TGTGCCAGCAGTTTAAACCGGGCTGTGGGAAATGAGCAGTTCTTC.

The rearrangement links TRBV28 to TRBJ2-1; 13 nucleotides match TRBD2. The V segment lost 6 bases and the J segment 3 bases; nucleotides outside the gene matches: 5. The CDR3 has 16 residues. Germline CDR1 MDHEN, CDR2 SYDVKM. The DNA of the CDR3 is TGTGCCAGCAGCCCCGGACTAGCGGGAGTCTACAATGAGCAGTTCTTC. It translates to CASSPGLAGVYNEQFF.

The chain has TRBV4-2 and TRBJ2-7; TRBD2 is a possible D gene (6 bases). The germline V gene encodes CDR1 LGHNA and CDR2 YNFKEQ. V gave up 7 bases and J gave up 0 bases, with 16 bases separating them. The length of the CDR3 is 15 residues. CDR3 in DNA: TGTGCCAGCACTTACGCCGGGGGAACCTCCTACGAGCAGTACTTC. It is translated as CASTYAGGTSYEQYF.

The rearrangement joins TRBV6-5 to TRBJ1-1; D might be TRBD1 (5 bases). From germline, CDR1 is MNHEY and CDR2 SVGAGI. There are 14 residues in the CDR3. V dropped 9 bases and J dropped 1 base, with 15 bases sitting between them. The CDR3 DNA sequence: TGTGCCAGTAACCCGTCGGGGACGAACACTGAAGCTTTCTTT. As protein: CASNPSGTNTEAFF.